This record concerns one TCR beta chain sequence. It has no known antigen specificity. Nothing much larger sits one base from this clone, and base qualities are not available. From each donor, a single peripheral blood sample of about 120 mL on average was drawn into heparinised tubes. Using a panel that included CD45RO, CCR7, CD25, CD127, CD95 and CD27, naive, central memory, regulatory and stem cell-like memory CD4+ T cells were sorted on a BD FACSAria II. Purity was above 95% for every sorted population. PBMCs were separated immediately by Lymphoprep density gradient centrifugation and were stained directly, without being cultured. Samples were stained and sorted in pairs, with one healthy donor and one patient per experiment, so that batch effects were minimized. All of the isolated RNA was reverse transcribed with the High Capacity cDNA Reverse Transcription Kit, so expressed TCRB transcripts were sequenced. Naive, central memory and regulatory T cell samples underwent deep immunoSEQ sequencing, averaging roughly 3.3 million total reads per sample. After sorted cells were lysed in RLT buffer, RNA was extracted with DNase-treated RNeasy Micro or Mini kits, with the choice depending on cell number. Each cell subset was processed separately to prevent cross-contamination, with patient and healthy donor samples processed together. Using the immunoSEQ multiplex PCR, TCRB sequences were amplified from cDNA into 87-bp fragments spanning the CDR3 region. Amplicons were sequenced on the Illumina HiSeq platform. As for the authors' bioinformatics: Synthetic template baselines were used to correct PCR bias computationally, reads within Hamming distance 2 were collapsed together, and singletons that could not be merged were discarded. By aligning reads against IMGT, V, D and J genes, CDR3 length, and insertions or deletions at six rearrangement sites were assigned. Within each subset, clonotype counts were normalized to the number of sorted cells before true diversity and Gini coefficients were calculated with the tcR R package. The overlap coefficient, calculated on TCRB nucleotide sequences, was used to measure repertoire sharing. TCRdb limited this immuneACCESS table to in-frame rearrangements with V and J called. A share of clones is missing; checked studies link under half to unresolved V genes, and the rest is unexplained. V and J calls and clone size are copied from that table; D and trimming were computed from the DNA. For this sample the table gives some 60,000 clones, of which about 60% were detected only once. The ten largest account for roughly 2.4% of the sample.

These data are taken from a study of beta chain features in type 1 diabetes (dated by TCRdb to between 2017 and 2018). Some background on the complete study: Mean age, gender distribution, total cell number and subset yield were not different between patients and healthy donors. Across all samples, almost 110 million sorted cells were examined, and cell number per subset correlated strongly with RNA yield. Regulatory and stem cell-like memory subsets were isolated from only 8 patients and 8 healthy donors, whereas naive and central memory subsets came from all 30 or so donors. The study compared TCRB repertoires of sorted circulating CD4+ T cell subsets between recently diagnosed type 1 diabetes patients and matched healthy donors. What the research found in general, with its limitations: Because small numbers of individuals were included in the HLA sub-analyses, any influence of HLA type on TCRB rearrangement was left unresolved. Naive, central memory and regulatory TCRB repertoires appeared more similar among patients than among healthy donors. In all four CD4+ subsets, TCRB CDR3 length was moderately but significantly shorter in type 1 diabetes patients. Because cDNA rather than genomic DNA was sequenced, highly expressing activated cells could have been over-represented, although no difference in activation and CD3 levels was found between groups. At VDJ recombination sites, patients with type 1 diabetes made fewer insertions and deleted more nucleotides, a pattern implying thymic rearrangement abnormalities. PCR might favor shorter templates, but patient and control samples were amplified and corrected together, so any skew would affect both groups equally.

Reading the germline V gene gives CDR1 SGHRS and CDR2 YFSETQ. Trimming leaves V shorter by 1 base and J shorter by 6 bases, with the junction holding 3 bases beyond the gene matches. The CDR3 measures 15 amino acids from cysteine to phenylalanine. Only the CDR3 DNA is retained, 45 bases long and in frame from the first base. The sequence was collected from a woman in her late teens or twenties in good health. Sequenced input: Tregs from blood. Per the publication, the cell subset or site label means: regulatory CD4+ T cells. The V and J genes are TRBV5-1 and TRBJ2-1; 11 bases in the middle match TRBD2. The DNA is TGCGCCAGCAGCTTGCCCGGACTAGCGGGCAATGAGCAGTTCTTC. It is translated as CASSLPGLAGNEQFF. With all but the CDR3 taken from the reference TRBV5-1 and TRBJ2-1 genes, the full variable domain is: KAGVTQTPRYLIKTRGQQVTLSCSPISGHRSVSWYQQTPGQGLQFLFEYFSETQRNKGNFPGRFSGRQFSNSRSEMNVSTLELGDSALYLCASSLPGLAGNEQFFGPGTRLTVL.